Presented here are 21 T cell receptor beta chains from one specimen sequenced in a study of T cells in Graves' hyperthyroidism and ophthalmopathy. TCR beta CDR3 sequences were amplified from RNA transcripts. HTBI primers drove first-round RT-PCR of the TCR CDR3. MiXCR was run by TCRdb on the multiplex PCR reads, yielding one entry per CDR3 protein. The sample holds roughly 380,000 distinct CDR3 sequences, roughly 14% seen once. The sequenced material came from blood. The receptors shown here come from a man aged 25 to 45 with Graves' hyperthyroidism that later progressed to Graves' ophthalmopathy.

This chain connects TRBV18 to TRBJ2-7, with TRBD1 matching 8 bases. V gave up 3 bases and J gave up 3 bases; unmatched junction bases: 4. The CDR3 is made up of 14 amino acids. CDR1 is KGHSH, CDR2 LQKENI, per germline. The DNA of the CDR3 is TGTGCCAGCTCACCGGCGGACAGGGTCTACGAGCAGTACTTC. This translates into CASSPADRVYEQYF.

J is TRBJ2-3 and V is TRBV5-1, with D perhaps matching TRBD2 (7 bases). CDR3 size: 15 residues. Germline loops: CDR1 SGHRS, CDR2 YFSETQ. The germline V and J ends were trimmed by 4 bases and 6 bases, with 18 bases remaining between them. CDR3 amino acids: CASSIAGANRDTQYF. The CDR3 nucleotides read TGCGCCAGCAGCATTGCGGGGGCTAACCGGGATACGCAGTATTTT. Looking up the rest from reference TRBV5-1 and TRBJ2-3 gives the full variable domain: KAGVTQTPRYLIKTRGQQVTLSCSPISGHRSVSWYQQTPGQGLQFLFEYFSETQRNKGNFPGRFSGRQFSNSRSEMNVSTLELGDSALYLCASSIAGANRDTQYFGPGTRLTVL.

This clonotype was counted many times. The chain couples TRBV20-1 to TRBJ2-3, with TRBD1 matching 7 bases. Germline assignment: CDR1 DFQATT and CDR2 SNEGSKA (reference sequence). V was pared by 5 bases and J by 3 bases, with 23 bases of the junction left unmatched. This CDR3 has 19 residues. The CDR3: CSAYRGRLFPYMLTDTQYF. CDR3 DNA sequence: TGCAGTGCTTACAGGGGTCGGCTGTTCCCCTACATGTTAACAGATACGCAGTATTTT.

This clonotype was recorded many times. V gene TRBV6-5 combines with J gene TRBJ2-7, with D hard to call. Germline CDR1 is MNHEY and CDR2 is SVGAGI. The CDR3 has 13 amino acids. V was pared by 2 bases and J by 2 bases, with 7 bases between. The chain's CDR3 is CASSYSQTYEQYF. The CDR3 DNA is TGTGCCAGCAGTTACAGTCAGACCTACGAGCAGTACTTC.

This clonotype was seen many times. The rearrangement links TRBV6-6 to TRBJ2-2; 9 bases line up with TRBD1. Trimming cost V 2 bases and J 7 bases; bases outside gene matches: 11. The germline V gene encodes CDR1 MNHNY and CDR2 SVGAGI (reference sequence). CDR3 length: 17 amino acids. In DNA, the CDR3 is TGTGCCAGCAGTTACAGTGGGACAGGGTTAAGCGGCGGGGAGCTGTTTTTT. Translation: CASSYSGTGLSGGELFF.

There are a few counts of this clonotype. This chain joins TRBV11-2 and TRBJ2-1; D is perhaps TRBD1 or TRBD2 (5 bases each). This CDR3 has 15 residues. The germline gives CDR1 SGHAT, CDR2 FQNNGV. The ends were cut back, 4 bases at V and 7 bases at J, with 17 bases in the middle. The CDR3, as DNA: TGTGCCAGCAGCTCTCATTGGGACGGGTCAAATGAGCAGTTCTTC. It specifies CASSSHWDGSNEQFF.

V gene TRBV24-1 combines with J gene TRBJ2-3; TRBD1 is a possible D gene (5 bases). This CDR3 has 17 residues. Germline CDR1 reads KGHDR; CDR2 reads SFDVKD. V dropped 0 bases and J dropped 0 bases, with 12 bases sitting between them. This CDR3 reads CATSDLQGITSTDTQYF. CDR3 nucleotide sequence: TGTGCCACCAGTGATTTGCAGGGAATAACTAGCACAGATACGCAGTATTTT.

As concerns this clonotype: It may be a read error: a sequence one base away is much more abundant. The chain joins TRBV6-2 or TRBV6-3 to TRBJ1-4; D perhaps matches TRBD1 (6 bases). CDR1 is MNHEY, CDR2 SVGEGT, per germline. CDR3 size: 17 residues. DNA for the CDR3: TGTGCCACCGACCCCCCGGGGCAGGGGCTCACTAGTGAAAAACTGTTTTTT. It yields the protein CATDPPGQGLTSEKLFF.

This rearrangement joins TRBV9 to TRBJ1-2, with D possibly TRBD1 on 5 matching bases. This CDR3 has 19 residues. The ends were cut back, 2 bases at V and 4 bases at J, with 27 bases in the middle. Germline CDR1 SGDLS, CDR2 YYNGEE. This CDR3 reads CASSVQMRTSFGIAYGYTF. CDR3 nucleotide sequence: TGTGCCAGCAGCGTCCAAATGAGGACATCTTTCGGGATCGCCTATGGCTACACCTTC.

Many counts were recorded for this clonotype. CDR3 sequence reads: CASSEVFEQYF. DNA for the CDR3: TGTGCCAGCAGTGAGGTTTTCGAGCAGTACTTC. The chain carries TRBV6-1 and TRBJ2-7, with D hard to call. Germline loops: CDR1 MNHNS, CDR2 SASEGT. V was shortened by 3 bases and J by 6 bases, with 6 bases between the two germline ends. There are 11 residues in the CDR3.

This clonotype turned up a few times. J is TRBJ2-3 and V is TRBV5-1, with 15 bases that match TRBD2. Germline V CDR1 and CDR2: SGHRS, YFSETQ. Trimming took 3 bases from V and 3 from J; bases not matched to a gene: 23. This CDR3 comprises 23 residues. The CDR3 region is CASSWADSRGTSGGHRTTDTQYF. Written as DNA, the CDR3 is TGCGCCAGCAGCTGGGCGGACAGCCGCGGGACTAGCGGGGGGCATAGGACGACAGATACGCAGTATTTT.

The gene calls are TRBV20-1 and TRBJ1-2, with D maybe TRBD1 (5 bases). The CDR3 is made up of 15 amino acids. Germline V gives CDR1 DFQATT, CDR2 SNEGSKA (reference sequence). The V and J ends lost 2 bases and 5 bases respectively, with 18 bases between them. CDR3 nucleotides: TGCAGTGCTAGAACAGAACGGGGCACAATTTATGGCTACACCTTC. As protein: CSARTERGTIYGYTF.

Comment on this clonotype: This could be a read error, since a much larger clone is one nucleotide away. The chain has TRBV3-1 and TRBJ1-1, with TRBD1 identical over 9 bases. This CDR3 region has 15 residues. V dropped 4 bases and J dropped 3; count of bases not matched to a gene: 6. Per germline, CDR1 LGHDT and CDR2 YNNKEL (reference sequence). The CDR3 is CASSPAGDRDTEAFF. The DNA for the CDR3 is TGTGCCAGCAGCCCAGCCGGGGACAGGGACACTGAAGCTTTCTTT.

Many counts were recorded for this clonotype. The rearrangement joins TRBV28 to TRBJ1-1, with D unresolved. Trimming took off 5 bases at V and 3 bases at J, with 10 bases between the two ends. Germline CDR1 MDHEN, CDR2 SYDVKM. The CDR3 contains 13 residues. CDR3 sequence: CASSTYQHTEAFF. The CDR3 nucleotides read TGTGCCAGCAGTACCTACCAACACACTGAAGCTTTCTTT.

A note on this clonotype: A read error is possible here, since a much larger clone lies one base away. The V gene is TRBV13, the J gene TRBJ2-3, with a possible D match to TRBD2 (6 bases). CDR3 size: 17 residues. The germline CDR1 and CDR2 sequences are PRHDT and FYEKMQ (reference sequence). The CDR3 DNA is TGTGCCAGCAGCCCCCCCCGTGGGCAGCGGGTCACAGATAAGCAGTATTTT. Translation: CASSPPRGQRVTDKQYF.

Many counts were recorded for this clonotype. V is TRBV2 and J is TRBJ2-3; 15 positions match TRBD2. V was clipped by 5 bases and J by 8 bases; unmatched bases: 8. Germline V gene lookup returns CDR1 SNHLY and CDR2 FYNNEI. The CDR3 sequence is 16 residues long. The chain's CDR3 is CASSWTSGGASGTQYF. CDR3 DNA sequence: TGTGCCAGCAGTTGGACTAGCGGGGGGGCCAGCGGTACGCAGTATTTT.

CDR3 in DNA: TGTGCCAGCAGTTCCGGGACTACTGCCAAAAACATTCAGTACTTC. Protein: CASSSGTTAKNIQYF. The genes are TRBV28 and TRBJ2-4; 7 nucleotides line up with TRBD2. Germline CDR1 and CDR2: MDHEN and SYDVKM. This CDR3 has 15 residues. V lost 4 bases and J lost 1; bases outside the gene matches: 4.

A word on this clonotype: This clone may be a read error of a much larger clone one base away. The chain carries TRBV20-1 and TRBJ2-7; 10 bases map to TRBD1. Germline CDR1 reads DFQATT; CDR2 reads SNEGSKA (reference sequence). The CDR3 runs to 13 residues. As DNA, the CDR3 is TGCAGTGCTCGCAGGGACAGGGGCCACGAGCAGTGCTTC. It encodes CSARRDRGHEQCF.

This clonotype was observed at least ten times. This sequence joins TRBV29-1 and TRBJ2-3; D is ambiguous. With 4 bases removed from V and 0 bases from J, the gap between germline ends came to 5 bases. There are 12 residues in the CDR3. Germline assignment: CDR1 SQVTM and CDR2 ANQGSEA. The CDR3 DNA reads as TGCAGCGTTGTAGGTAGCACAGATACGCAGTATTTT. Residues: CSVVGSTDTQYF.

This clonotype was detected ten times or more. The V call is TRBV6-1, the J call TRBJ1-1; no definite D call. V lost 5 bases and J 5 bases, leaving 12 bases between the germline ends. The CDR3 extends over 13 amino acids. Germline V gene data show CDR1 as MNHNS and CDR2 as SASEGT. The DNA for the CDR3 is TGTGCCAGCAGTTATCCGGCGAGAACTGAAGCTTTCTTT. Protein sequence: CASSYPARTEAFF.

This clonotype was seen at least ten times. The chain uses TRBV2 and TRBJ1-1; TRBD1 might be the D (5 bases). CDR1 is SNHLY, CDR2 FYNNEI, per germline. The germline V and J ends were trimmed by 7 bases and 3 bases, with 12 bases remaining between them. CDR3 length: 13 residues. The chain's CDR3 is CASNGGGDTEAFF. CDR3 DNA: TGTGCCAGCAACGGGGGGGGGGACACTGAAGCTTTCTTT.